The 31 T cell receptor beta chains below were found in one sample sequenced in a study of blood T cell repertoires in COVID-19. The assay was immunoSEQ multiplex PCR, and TCRdb's table has in-frame clones only and misses some. This sample has approximately 180,000 clones, with 70% to 90% found just once. The material sequenced was peripheral blood. The receptors stem from a man aged 55-75 years with acute or convalescent COVID-19.

The rearrangement uses TRBV10-3 and TRBJ2-7, with TRBD1 as a possible D gene (6 bases). Trimming removed 4 bases from V and 6 bases from J, with 13 bases in between. Germline V gene lookup returns CDR1 ENHRY and CDR2 SYGVKD. There are 13 residues in the CDR3. The DNA for the CDR3 is TGTGCCATCAGTGGGACCACAGGGTCCGAGCAGTACTTC. Its translation: CAISGTTGSEQYF.

This clone was picked up one time. The CDR3 DNA follows: TGTGCCAGCTCACAGCAACGGGACGAGCAGTACTTC. Residues: CASSQQRDEQYF. This chain joins TRBV18 and TRBJ2-7; no definite D call. The V end was cut by 4 bases, the J end by 5 bases, with 9 bases between. Germline lookup yields CDR1 KGHSH and CDR2 LQKENI. This CDR3 has 12 amino acids.

The rearrangement uses TRBV4-1 and TRBJ1-2; D unresolved. Germline values: CDR1 MGHRA, CDR2 YSYEKL. V lost 0 bases and J lost 4, with 9 bases in between. This CDR3 has 14 amino acids. CDR3 region: CASSQESGSYGYTF. The DNA of the CDR3 is TGCGCCAGCAGCCAAGAGTCGGGGTCCTATGGCTACACCTTC.

The CDR3 spells CASSLGRGEGEKLFF. The CDR3 DNA follows: TGCGCCAGCAGCTTGGGCCGGGGGGAGGGTGAAAAACTGTTTTTT. The genes are TRBV5-1 and TRBJ1-4, with D tentatively TRBD1 (5 bases). The CDR3 length is 15 residues. Germline V lookup: CDR1 SGHRS, CDR2 YFSETQ. V lost 0 bases and J lost 7, with 13 bases in between.

This sequence joins TRBV7-2 and TRBJ1-1, with TRBD1 matching 8 bases. Germline trimming cut 7 bases from V and 4 bases from J; bases unmatched to any gene: 11. Germline assignment: CDR1 SGHTA and CDR2 FQGNSA. This CDR3 is built from 15 residues. The CDR3 protein is CASNRGRGAGTEAFF. CDR3 in DNA: TGTGCCAGCAACAGGGGGAGAGGGGCGGGCACTGAAGCTTTCTTT.

This clone came up a few times. The rearrangement uses TRBV6-2 or TRBV6-3 and TRBJ2-7, with TRBD2 matching 7 bases. V trimming: 2 bases; J trimming: 3 bases; junction bases outside the gene matches: 4. This CDR3 is 14 amino acids long. The germline gives CDR1 MNHEY, CDR2 SVGEGT. The CDR3 bases are TGTGCCAGCAGTTACGTCAGGACTAGCTACGAGCAGTACTTC. Protein: CASSYVRTSYEQYF.

This clone has just one count. V and J are TRBV6-2 or TRBV6-3 and TRBJ1-2; 10 nucleotides align to TRBD1. This CDR3 spans 18 amino acids. Germline CDR1 and CDR2: MNHEY and SVGEGT. V shed 5 bases, J shed 4 bases, and the junction held 16 bases outside the gene matches. The CDR3, as DNA: TGTGCCAGCAGTCCCGTGGGGACAGGGGCCGTCGCTGGCTATGGCTACACCTTC. It specifies CASSPVGTGAVAGYGYTF.

CDR3 bases: TGTGCCAGCAGTTCTTCCCGACCAGGGACCGGGGAGCTGTTTTTT. This sequence encodes CASSSSRPGTGELFF. The genes are TRBV6-6 and TRBJ2-2, with D perhaps TRBD1 (5 bases). The V end lost 4 bases, the J end lost 5 bases, and 14 bases lay between the germline ends. Germline V gene data show CDR1 as MNHNY and CDR2 as SVGAGI (reference sequence). The CDR3 is 15 residues long.

The sample holds a few counts of this clone. The chain has TRBV28 and TRBJ1-6, with TRBD1 matching 7 bases. This CDR3 is built from 16 residues. Unmatched junction bases numbered 9, after V lost 2 bases and J lost 8 bases. Looked up from germline, CDR1 is MDHEN and CDR2 is SYDVKM. In nucleotides, the CDR3 is TGTGCCAGCAGTTTACGGCGAGGGGGCGGATATTCACCCCTCCACTTT. Its protein product is CASSLRRGGGYSPLHF.

This clone showed up just a few times. The chain links TRBV4-3 to TRBJ1-4, with 7 bases fitting TRBD1. Germline V gives CDR1 LGHNA, CDR2 YSLEER. CDR3 length: 15 residues. Trimming took 5 bases from V and 7 from J; bases not matched to a gene: 10. Here the CDR3 reads CASSSLQGPAEKLFF. The CDR3 bases are TGCGCCAGCAGCTCCCTACAGGGGCCGGCTGAAAAACTGTTTTTT.

This clone has only a few counts. The chain combines TRBV12-3 or TRBV12-4 with TRBJ2-7; D gene unclear. Trimming took off 6 bases at V and 1 base at J, with 7 bases between the two ends. There are 12 residues in the CDR3. The CDR3 loop reads CASSQNSYEQYF. CDR3 sequence (DNA): TGTGCCAGCAGCCAAAATTCCTACGAGCAGTACTTC.

This clone turned up a few times. The chain has TRBV5-5 and TRBJ1-2; no clear D. Germline V gene data show CDR1 as SGHKS and CDR2 as YYEKEE (reference sequence). Trimming pared 4 bases from V and 8 bases from J, leaving 9 bases between. This CDR3 region has 11 residues. The CDR3 region has the DNA TGTGCCAGCAGCCTCGGGGTCGGCTACACCTTC. Protein sequence: CASSLGVGYTF.

This rearrangement joins TRBV11-1 to TRBJ1-1; possible D gene TRBD1, 5 bases. Germline assignment: CDR1 SGHAT and CDR2 FQDESV (reference sequence). With 0 bases removed from V and 0 bases from J, the gap between germline ends came to 14 bases. CDR3 length: 17 residues. This CDR3 reads CASSLAQGTGMNTEAFF. As DNA, the CDR3 is TGTGCCAGCAGCTTAGCGCAGGGAACAGGCATGAACACTGAAGCTTTCTTT.

This clone has just a few counts. The chain employs TRBV7-2 and TRBJ2-3; D might be TRBD2 (5 bases). Germline V gene lookup returns CDR1 SGHTA and CDR2 FQGNSA. The V gene lost 3 bases and the J gene lost 2 bases, with 12 bases spanning the gap. CDR3 length: 15 residues. CDR3 DNA: TGTGCCAGCAGCTTGGCCCTCCGGGACACAGATACGCAGTATTTT. Encoded protein: CASSLALRDTDTQYF.

The chain uses TRBV28 and TRBJ2-5; D is undetermined. Between the trimmed V and J ends, which lost 6 bases and 1 base, there was a span of 12 bases. The CDR3 sequence is 14 residues long. Germline V gene data show CDR1 as MDHEN and CDR2 as SYDVKM. Written as DNA, the CDR3 is TGTGCCAGCAGGCACCCCGGGTCCCAAGAGACCCAGTACTTC. Translation: CASRHPGSQETQYF.

This rearrangement joins TRBV20-1 to TRBJ1-1; no firm D call. The CDR3 spans 12 residues. The V end was cut by 3 bases, the J end by 0 bases, with 5 bases between. The germline gives CDR1 DFQATT, CDR2 SNEGSKA (reference sequence). The CDR3 protein is CSASPVNTEAFF. Here the CDR3 DNA reads TGCAGTGCTAGTCCGGTGAACACTGAAGCTTTCTTT.

The chain is built from TRBV18 and TRBJ2-1; 10 bases line up with TRBD2. Germline CDR1 is KGHSH and CDR2 is LQKENI. J was trimmed by 5 bases and V by 1 base; bases with no gene match: 2. The CDR3 length is 15 residues. In DNA form, the CDR3 reads TGTGCCAGCTCACCACTGCTAGCGGGAGACAATGAGCAGTTCTTC. As protein: CASSPLLAGDNEQFF.

The rearrangement uses TRBV5-6 and TRBJ2-5, with 7 bases identical to TRBD2. CDR1 is SGHDT, CDR2 YYEEEE, per germline. The trim removed 7 bases at V and 5 bases at J, leaving 11 bases unmatched. The CDR3 is 14 amino acids. In DNA, the CDR3 is TGTGCCAGCCATGGGCGGGGGACCCGGGAGACCCAGTACTTC. It specifies CASHGRGTRETQYF.

The chain carries TRBV27 and TRBJ2-1, with a possible D match to TRBD2 (6 bases). Germline CDR1 MNHEY, CDR2 SMNVEV (reference sequence). Trimming shortened V by 2 bases and J by 4 bases, and 9 bases separated the two germline ends. CDR3 length equals 14 residues. The CDR3 DNA reads as TGTGCCAGCAGTTTAGCGGGAACATACAATGAGCAGTTCTTC. This translates into CASSLAGTYNEQFF.

The J gene is TRBJ1-3, the V gene TRBV7-6, with 9 bases aligning to TRBD1. V was clipped by 4 bases and J by 3 bases; unmatched bases: 1. Germline V gene sequence: CDR1 SGHVS, CDR2 FNYEAQ. This CDR3 region has 14 residues. CDR3 residues: CASSSTGGGNTIYF. The CDR3 nucleotides read TGTGCCAGCAGCTCGACAGGGGGTGGAAACACCATATATTTT.

This chain connects TRBV28 to TRBJ2-3; the match to TRBD1 covers 9 bases. Per germline, CDR1 MDHEN and CDR2 SYDVKM. Trimming cost V 6 bases and J 2 bases; bases outside gene matches: 6. The CDR3 totals 15 residues. The CDR3 nucleotides read TGTGCCAGCAGGCGGGGACAGGGACTCACAGATACGCAGTATTTT. It yields the protein CASRRGQGLTDTQYF.

CDR3 bases: TGTGCCAGCAGTAAGGGGACAGGGAGCTCCTACAATGAGCAGTTCTTC. Translated: CASSKGTGSSYNEQFF. This sequence joins TRBV27 and TRBJ2-1; 9 bases are a match to TRBD1. V dropped 5 bases and J dropped 0; count of bases not matched to a gene: 5. The CDR3 covers 16 residues. Germline loops: CDR1 MNHEY, CDR2 SMNVEV (reference sequence).

The chain is built from TRBV11-3 and TRBJ2-1, with 9 bases identical to TRBD2. The germline gives CDR1 SGHNT, CDR2 YENEEA. The V and J ends lost 1 base and 6 bases, in that order; junction bases with no gene match: 7. This CDR3 comprises 16 residues. This CDR3 is CASSLGGGRASNEQFF. The CDR3 DNA reads TGTGCCAGCAGCTTAGGGGGCGGGAGGGCCAGCAATGAGCAGTTCTTC.

This chain uses TRBV19 with TRBJ2-5; no firm D call. Trimming cost V 10 bases and J 7 bases, with 22 bases left between them. This CDR3 spans 14 amino acids. Germline assignment: CDR1 LNHDA and CDR2 SQIVND (reference sequence). The CDR3: CATKSLSGLGTQYF. The CDR3 DNA is TGTGCCACTAAAAGCTTGAGTGGGCTTGGGACCCAGTACTTC.

The rearrangement uses TRBV10-3 and TRBJ2-3; TRBD2 matches 11 bases. The length of the CDR3 is 15 residues. The germline gives CDR1 ENHRY, CDR2 SYGVKD. V dropped 4 bases and J dropped 2; count of bases not matched to a gene: 2. The CDR3 loop reads CAISGLAGNTDTQYF. CDR3 nucleotide sequence: TGTGCCATCAGTGGACTAGCGGGGAACACAGATACGCAGTATTTT.

This chain links TRBV7-3 with TRBJ2-7, with a weak D call TRBD1 (5 bases). V dropped 1 base and J dropped 5 bases, with 15 bases sitting between them. The CDR3 spans 15 residues. In germline, CDR1 is SGHTA, CDR2 FQGTGA. The CDR3 DNA follows: TGTGCCAGCAGCTTAAGGGGCCACAAAGAGGACGAGCAGTACTTC. It specifies CASSLRGHKEDEQYF.

The rearrangement links TRBV6-2 or TRBV6-3 to TRBJ1-5; D is perhaps TRBD1 (6 bases). This CDR3 contains 14 residues. The germline V gene has CDR1 MNHEY and CDR2 SVGEGT. Trimming removed 5 bases at V and 7 bases at J, with 15 bases between. This chain's CDR3 is CASSKQGMGQPQHF. The CDR3 DNA reads as TGTGCCAGCAGTAAGCAGGGGATGGGGCAGCCCCAGCATTTT.

The chain recombines TRBV9 with TRBJ2-2; a possible D gene is TRBD2 (5 bases). Trimming removed 4 bases at V and 5 bases at J, with 15 bases between. Germline V gives CDR1 SGDLS, CDR2 YYNGEE. This CDR3 is built from 15 residues. In nucleotides, the CDR3 is TGTGCCAGCAGCCCGATCGGGGTTGGGACCGGGGAGCTGTTTTTT. This encodes CASSPIGVGTGELFF.

This sequence joins TRBV7-3 and TRBJ2-5; 11 nucleotides align to TRBD2. In germline, CDR1 is SGHTA, CDR2 FQGTGA. The junction had 10 bases not matched to a gene; V was cut back by 2 bases and J by 5 bases. The CDR3 has 17 amino acids. This CDR3 reads CASSLACWLAGGETQYF. In DNA, the CDR3 is TGTGCCAGCAGCTTAGCGTGCTGGCTAGCGGGAGGCGAGACCCAGTACTTC.

This clone appeared a few times. The V call is TRBV5-1, the J call TRBJ2-2; D may be TRBD2 (6 bases). Germline CDR1 is SGHRS and CDR2 is YFSETQ. CDR3 length equals 14 residues. V was trimmed by 4 bases and J by 1 base, leaving 8 bases between them. The CDR3 DNA reads TGCGCCAGCAGCCTGGGAGGGAACACCGGGGAGCTGTTTTTT. Translation gives CASSLGGNTGELFF.

This chain links TRBV4-2 with TRBJ2-7; 7 positions match TRBD2. After removal of 2 bases from V and 7 bases from J, the junction contained 8 bases not matched to a gene. The V gene's germline CDR1 is LGHNA and CDR2 YNFKEQ. The CDR3 loop spans 14 amino acids. The CDR3 DNA reads TGTGCCAGCAGCCAATCTAGCGGTCCTGGGGAGCAGTACTTC. Translation gives CASSQSSGPGEQYF.